A single sample gave rise to the 24 T cell receptor beta chains below, sequenced in a study of cytomegalovirus exposure and HLA in healthy donors. PCR involved 60 Vbeta and 13 Jbeta primers. TCRdb's table, derived via immunoSEQ multiplex PCR, lists solely in-frame clones and lacks some. This table lists approximately 150,000 clones. Sequences were obtained from PBMCs. The receptors derive from a woman aged 50 to 60 in good health and CMV-seronegative.

The chain recombines TRBV25-1 with TRBJ2-7, with D uncertain. Trimming shortened V by 3 bases and J by 0 bases, and 12 bases separated the two germline ends. This CDR3 comprises 15 residues. Germline values: CDR1 MGHDK, CDR2 SYGVNS. The chain's CDR3 is CASSEWAHSSYEQYF. CDR3 coding DNA: TGTGCCAGCAGTGAGTGGGCCCATAGCTCCTACGAGCAGTACTTC.

This chain links TRBV5-1 with TRBJ2-7; possible D gene TRBD1, 5 bases. CDR1 is SGHRS and CDR2 is YFSETQ in the germline V gene. V was shortened by 0 bases and J by 5 bases, with 15 bases between the two germline ends. This CDR3 comprises 15 residues. Written as DNA, the CDR3 is TGCGCCAGCAGCTTGGTTCAGGGAACGACGGACGAGCAGTACTTC. It codes for CASSLVQGTTDEQYF.

V and J are TRBV11-2 and TRBJ1-1, with D tentatively TRBD1 (6 bases). Germline V gives CDR1 SGHAT, CDR2 FQNNGV. The CDR3 runs to 13 residues. V was shortened by 2 bases and J by 4 bases, with 8 bases between the two germline ends. The CDR3 DNA follows: TGTGCCAGCAGCTTATCCAGGGGCACTGAAGCTTTCTTT. Translating it yields CASSLSRGTEAFF.

The chain uses TRBV29-1 and TRBJ1-1; tentatively, D is TRBD1 (5 bases). Per the germline V gene, CDR1 is SQVTM and CDR2 is ANQGSEA. CDR3 length equals 12 residues. V lost 2 bases, J lost 1 base, and 5 bases lay in between. The CDR3: CSVERGNTEAFF. The CDR3 DNA follows: TGCAGCGTTGAAAGGGGGAACACTGAAGCTTTCTTT.

V and J are TRBV9 and TRBJ1-5, with D possibly TRBD1 on 6 matching bases. The germline V and J ends were trimmed by 4 bases and 3 bases, with 11 bases remaining between them. The CDR3 runs to 14 residues. In germline, CDR1 is SGDLS, CDR2 YYNGEE. CDR3 residues: CASSPGQSNQPQHF. The CDR3 coding sequence is TGTGCCAGCAGCCCTGGACAGTCCAATCAGCCCCAGCATTTT.

This chain links TRBV28 with TRBJ2-7, with D perhaps matching TRBD2 (5 bases). The CDR3 sequence is 17 residues long. The V gene's germline CDR1 is MDHEN and CDR2 SYDVKM. The V end lost 6 bases, the J end lost 2 bases, and 23 bases lay between the germline ends. The CDR3 spells CASRASGIPVGTYEQYF. CDR3 nucleotide sequence: TGTGCCAGCAGAGCCTCGGGGATCCCTGTGGGCACCTACGAGCAGTACTTC.

V is TRBV10-1 and J is TRBJ2-7; no definite D call. The CDR3 contains 11 residues. CDR1 and CDR2 (germline): WNHNN, SYGVQD (reference sequence). V shed 2 bases and J shed 8 bases, with 7 bases lying between them. The CDR3 region is CASSELSQQYF. Here the CDR3 DNA reads TGCGCCAGCAGTGAGCTAAGTCAGCAGTACTTC.

The chain combines TRBV27 with TRBJ1-1; 9 bases align to TRBD1. The CDR3 has 15 residues. The J segment lost 3 bases and the V segment lost 3 bases, leaving 5 bases of the junction unmatched. Looked up from germline, CDR1 is MNHEY and CDR2 is SMNVEV (reference sequence). CDR3 amino acids: CASSFETGGYTEAFF. The CDR3 DNA sequence: TGTGCCAGCAGTTTTGAGACAGGGGGATACACTGAAGCTTTCTTT.

The rearrangement uses TRBV30 and TRBJ2-7; D might be TRBD1 (6 bases). V gave up 8 bases and J gave up 6 bases, with 20 bases separating them. Per the germline V gene, CDR1 is GTSNPN and CDR2 is SVGIG (reference sequence). The CDR3 spans 13 residues. Here the CDR3 reads CAGSPGRGGEQYF. CDR3 nucleotide sequence: TGTGCCGGATCTCCAGGGAGAGGGGGCGAGCAGTACTTC.

The V gene is TRBV29-1, the J gene TRBJ1-2; 7 bases agree with TRBD1. The CDR3 extends over 13 amino acids. The ends lost 4 bases at V and 3 bases at J; junction bases unmatched: 5. CDR1 is SQVTM and CDR2 is ANQGSEA in the germline V gene. The CDR3 reads CSVGAGGDYGYTF. The CDR3 DNA is TGCAGCGTTGGGGCAGGGGGAGACTATGGCTACACCTTC.

The chain links TRBV27 to TRBJ1-6; TRBD1 aligns across 8 bases. The junction had 9 bases not matched to a gene; V was cut back by 3 bases and J by 11 bases. The CDR3 is 15 residues long. CDR1 MNHEY and CDR2 SMNVEV come from the germline V gene (reference sequence). The CDR3 DNA is TGTGCCAGCAGTTTTAGACAGGGGTCAATTACACCCCTCCACTTT. This gives the protein CASSFRQGSITPLHF.

The V call is TRBV5-1, the J call TRBJ2-3; D is perhaps TRBD1 (5 bases). Germline values: CDR1 SGHRS, CDR2 YFSETQ. V lost 4 bases and J 0 bases, leaving 9 bases between the germline ends. CDR3 length: 14 residues. CDR3 sequence: CASSRGDSTDTQYF. In nucleotides, the CDR3 is TGCGCCAGCAGCAGGGGCGATAGCACAGATACGCAGTATTTT.

The chain combines TRBV4-2 with TRBJ2-2, with 10 bases lining up with TRBD2. Trimming took 0 bases from V and 7 from J; bases not matched to a gene: 8. Germline V gives CDR1 LGHNA, CDR2 YNFKEQ. The CDR3 length is 17 residues. The CDR3 DNA follows: TGTGCCAGCAGCCAAGAGGGTAGCGGGGGGATAATCGGGGAGCTGTTTTTT. Translation: CASSQEGSGGIIGELFF.

The J gene is TRBJ1-4, the V gene TRBV28; 7 bases align to TRBD1. With V trimmed by 4 bases and J by 8 bases, 10 bases remained unmatched. CDR1 is MDHEN, CDR2 SYDVKM, per germline. This CDR3 region has 15 residues. The CDR3 sequence is CASSYYRGEEEKLFF. DNA for the CDR3: TGTGCCAGCAGTTACTACAGGGGAGAGGAAGAAAAACTGTTTTTT.

The chain links TRBV19 to TRBJ1-5; no firm D call. The germline gives CDR1 LNHDA, CDR2 SQIVND (reference sequence). V was clipped by 6 bases and J by 0 bases, with 9 bases between them. CDR3 length: 14 residues. The CDR3: CASRSRSSNQPQHF. DNA for the CDR3: TGTGCCAGTAGGAGTAGGAGTAGCAATCAGCCCCAGCATTTT.

V is TRBV5-1 and J is TRBJ1-2; 7 bases fit TRBD1. The CDR3 sequence is 14 residues long. J gave up 2 bases and V 2 bases, and 3 bases lay outside the gene matches. The germline V gene has CDR1 SGHRS and CDR2 YFSETQ. The CDR3, as DNA: TGCGCCAGCAGCTTCAGGGGGGAAAACTATGGCTACACCTTC. Translated, it gives CASSFRGENYGYTF.

The rearrangement joins TRBV4-2 to TRBJ1-2; 7 bases fit TRBD1. CDR1 is LGHNA and CDR2 is YNFKEQ in the germline V gene. The CDR3 consists of 18 residues. The J segment lost 3 bases and the V segment lost 1 base, leaving 14 bases of the junction unmatched. CDR3: CASSQVIRAGGTDYGYTF. CDR3 DNA sequence: TGTGCCAGCAGCCAAGTTATACGGGCAGGGGGAACCGACTATGGCTACACCTTC.

V usage is TRBV28 and J usage is TRBJ1-2; D is perhaps TRBD1 (5 bases). The CDR3 loop spans 12 amino acids. Germline V gene sequence: CDR1 MDHEN, CDR2 SYDVKM. V lost 3 bases to trimming and J lost 8 bases, with 10 bases between them. This chain's CDR3 is CASSFQGEGYTF. The CDR3, as DNA: TGTGCCAGCAGTTTTCAAGGGGAAGGCTACACCTTC.

The chain carries TRBV27 and TRBJ2-2, with D possibly being TRBD2 (6 bases). From germline, CDR1 is MNHEY and CDR2 SMNVEV (reference sequence). Trimming removed 2 bases at V and 6 bases at J, with 13 bases between. CDR3 length: 15 residues. CDR3 region: CASSLRGSGAGELFF. CDR3 nucleotides: TGTGCCAGCAGTTTACGGGGGAGTGGCGCCGGGGAGCTGTTTTTT.

V gene TRBV5-1 combines with J gene TRBJ2-1; D is undetermined. V lost 4 bases, J lost 2 bases, and 13 bases lay in between. The CDR3 length is 15 residues. From germline, CDR1 is SGHRS and CDR2 YFSETQ. The CDR3 region is CASSPDTDPYNEQFF. The CDR3 DNA is TGCGCCAGCAGCCCCGACACCGACCCCTACAATGAGCAGTTCTTC.

This CDR3 is CASSLGSSGRGGPYEQYF. In DNA form, the CDR3 reads TGCGCCAGCAGCTTGGGATCGTCGGGGAGGGGAGGTCCCTACGAGCAGTACTTC. The chain links TRBV5-1 to TRBJ2-7, with TRBD2 matching over 7 bases. This CDR3 spans 18 amino acids. Germline V gives CDR1 SGHRS, CDR2 YFSETQ. J was trimmed by 2 bases and V by 0 bases; bases with no gene match: 14.

The chain combines TRBV19 with TRBJ1-5, with TRBD1 as a possible D gene (6 bases). Germline CDR1 LNHDA, CDR2 SQIVND (reference sequence). The CDR3 covers 14 residues. V lost 7 bases, J lost 6 bases, and 16 bases lay in between. CDR3 bases: TGTGCCAGTATTCCACAGGGAGGGGGTCAGCCCCAGCATTTT. It is translated as CASIPQGGGQPQHF. Full variable domain (outside the CDR3, taken from reference TRBV19 and TRBJ1-5): DGGITQSPKYLFRKEGQNVTLSCEQNLNHDAMYWYRQDPGQGLRLIYYSQIVNDFQKGDIAEGYSVSREKKESFPLTVTSAQKNPTAFYLCASIPQGGGQPQHFGDGTRLSIL.

The J gene is TRBJ2-2, the V gene TRBV28; D is unclear. CDR1 and CDR2 (germline): MDHEN, SYDVKM. This CDR3 is 15 amino acids long. Trimming took off 6 bases at V and 4 bases at J, with 15 bases between the two ends. CDR3 protein: CASSIFEAFTGELFF. CDR3 DNA: TGTGCCAGCAGCATCTTTGAGGCGTTCACCGGGGAGCTGTTTTTT.

The CDR3 spells CASTPTGVSNEQFF. CDR3 coding DNA: TGTGCCAGCACCCCGACAGGGGTGAGCAATGAGCAGTTCTTC. This chain uses TRBV6-5 with TRBJ2-1; 8 bases line up with TRBD1. The CDR3 has 14 amino acids. The germline gives CDR1 MNHEY, CDR2 SVGAGI. V shed 7 bases, J shed 6 bases, and the junction held 8 bases outside the gene matches.